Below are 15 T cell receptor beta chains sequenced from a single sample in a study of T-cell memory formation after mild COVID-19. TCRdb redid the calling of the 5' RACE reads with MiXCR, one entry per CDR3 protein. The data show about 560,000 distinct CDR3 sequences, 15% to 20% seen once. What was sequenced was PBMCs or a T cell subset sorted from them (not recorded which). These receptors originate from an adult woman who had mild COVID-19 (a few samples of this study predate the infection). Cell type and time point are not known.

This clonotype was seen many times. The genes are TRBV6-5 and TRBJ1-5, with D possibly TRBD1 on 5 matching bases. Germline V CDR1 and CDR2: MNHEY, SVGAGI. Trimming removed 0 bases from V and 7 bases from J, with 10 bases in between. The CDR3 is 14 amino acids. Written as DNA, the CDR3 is TGTGCCAGCAGTTACTCGCAGGGAGAACAGCCCCAGCATTTT. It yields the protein CASSYSQGEQPQHF.

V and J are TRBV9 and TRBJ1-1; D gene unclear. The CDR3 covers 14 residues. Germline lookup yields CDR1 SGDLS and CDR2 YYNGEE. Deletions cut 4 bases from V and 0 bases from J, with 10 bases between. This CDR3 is CASSSGRMNTEAFF. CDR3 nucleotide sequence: TGTGCCAGCAGCTCCGGACGGATGAACACTGAAGCTTTCTTT. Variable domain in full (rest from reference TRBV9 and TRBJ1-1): DSGVTQTPKHLITATGQRVTLRCSPRSGDLSVYWYQQSLDQGLQFLIQYYNGEERAKGNILERFSAQQFPDLHSELNLSSLELGDSALYFCASSSGRMNTEAFFGQGTRLTVV.

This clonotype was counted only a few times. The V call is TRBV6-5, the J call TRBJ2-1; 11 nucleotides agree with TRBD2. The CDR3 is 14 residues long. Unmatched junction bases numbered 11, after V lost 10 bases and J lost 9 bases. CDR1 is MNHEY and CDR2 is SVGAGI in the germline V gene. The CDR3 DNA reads TGTGCCACGCTAGCGGGGGGCCGCGGCCGTGAGCAGTTCTTC. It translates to CATLAGGRGREQFF.

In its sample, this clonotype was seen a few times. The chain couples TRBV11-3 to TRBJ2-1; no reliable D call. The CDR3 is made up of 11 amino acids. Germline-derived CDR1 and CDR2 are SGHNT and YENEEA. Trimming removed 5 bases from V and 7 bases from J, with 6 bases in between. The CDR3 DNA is TGTGCCAGCAGCACCACTAATGAGCAGTTCTTC. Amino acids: CASSTTNEQFF.

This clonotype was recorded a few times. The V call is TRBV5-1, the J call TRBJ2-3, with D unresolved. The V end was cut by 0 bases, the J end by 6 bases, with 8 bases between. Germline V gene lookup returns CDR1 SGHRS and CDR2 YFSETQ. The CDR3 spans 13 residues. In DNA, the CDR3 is TGCGCCAGCAGCTTGGAAGCAGCCGATACGCAGTATTTT. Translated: CASSLEAADTQYF.

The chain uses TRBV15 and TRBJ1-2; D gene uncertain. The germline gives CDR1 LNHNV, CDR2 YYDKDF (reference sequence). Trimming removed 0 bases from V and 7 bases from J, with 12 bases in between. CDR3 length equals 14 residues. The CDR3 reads CATSRDLTDGGYTF. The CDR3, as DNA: TGTGCCACCAGCAGAGATCTCACTGACGGTGGCTACACCTTC.

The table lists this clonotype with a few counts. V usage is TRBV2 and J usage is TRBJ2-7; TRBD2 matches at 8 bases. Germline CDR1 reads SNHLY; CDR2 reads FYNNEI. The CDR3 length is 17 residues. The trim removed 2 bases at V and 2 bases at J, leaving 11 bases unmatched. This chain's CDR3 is CASSEWVGSGKTYEQYF. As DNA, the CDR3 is TGTGCCAGCAGTGAATGGGTGGGTAGCGGGAAGACCTACGAGCAGTACTTC.

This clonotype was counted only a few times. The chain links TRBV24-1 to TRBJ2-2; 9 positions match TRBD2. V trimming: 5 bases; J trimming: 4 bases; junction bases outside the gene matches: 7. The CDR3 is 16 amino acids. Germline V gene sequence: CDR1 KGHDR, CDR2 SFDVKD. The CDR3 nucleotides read TGTGCCACCAGTGCTACGCTAGCGGGGATCACCGGGGAGCTGTTTTTT. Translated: CATSATLAGITGELFF.

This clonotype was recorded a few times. CDR3 loop: CASSQSYRGSTEAFF. In DNA, the CDR3 is TGCGCCAGCAGCCAATCGTACAGGGGTTCCACTGAAGCTTTCTTT. This rearrangement joins TRBV4-1 to TRBJ1-1; 7 nucleotides align to TRBD1. Germline V lookup: CDR1 MGHRA, CDR2 YSYEKL. V lost 2 bases to trimming and J lost 4 bases; unmatched junction nucleotides: 7. The CDR3 has 15 residues.

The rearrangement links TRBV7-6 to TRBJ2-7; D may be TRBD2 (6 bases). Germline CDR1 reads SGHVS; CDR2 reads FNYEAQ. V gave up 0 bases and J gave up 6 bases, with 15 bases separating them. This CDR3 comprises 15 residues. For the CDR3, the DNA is TGTGCCAGCAGCTTAGCGCGAGAGGGAGGAGGCGAGCAGTACTTC. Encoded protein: CASSLAREGGGEQYF.

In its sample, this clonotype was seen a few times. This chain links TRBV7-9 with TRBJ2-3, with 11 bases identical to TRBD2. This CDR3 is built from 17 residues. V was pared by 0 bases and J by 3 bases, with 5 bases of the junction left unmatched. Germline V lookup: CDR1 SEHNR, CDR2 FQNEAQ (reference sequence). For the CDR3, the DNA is TGTGCCAGCAGCTTAGCGGGGCCTAGCGGGAGGACAGATACGCAGTATTTT. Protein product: CASSLAGPSGRTDTQYF. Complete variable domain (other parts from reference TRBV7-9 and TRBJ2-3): DTGVSQNPRHKITKRGQNVTFRCDPISEHNRLYWYRQTLGQGPEFLTYFQNEAQLEKSRLLSDRFSAERPKGSFSTLEIQRTEQGDSAMYLCASSLAGPSGRTDTQYFGPGTRLTVL.

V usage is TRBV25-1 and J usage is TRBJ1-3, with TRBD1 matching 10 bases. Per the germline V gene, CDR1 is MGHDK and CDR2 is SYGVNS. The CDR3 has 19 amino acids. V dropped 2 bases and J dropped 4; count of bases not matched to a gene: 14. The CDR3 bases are TGTGCCAGCAGTGAAGTAGCCGGGACAGGGGTTGAGGACGGAAACACCATATATTTT. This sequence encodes CASSEVAGTGVEDGNTIYF. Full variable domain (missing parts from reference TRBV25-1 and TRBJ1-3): EADIYQTPRYLVIGTGKKITLECSQTMGHDKMYWYQQDPGMELHLIHYSYGVNSTEKGDLSSESTVSRIRTEHFPLTLESARPSHTSQYLCASSEVAGTGVEDGNTIYFGEGSWLTVV.

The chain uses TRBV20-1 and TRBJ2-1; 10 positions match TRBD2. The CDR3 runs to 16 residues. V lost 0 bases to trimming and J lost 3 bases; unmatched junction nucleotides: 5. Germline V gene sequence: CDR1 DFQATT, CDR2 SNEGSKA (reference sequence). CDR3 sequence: CSARDYLAGVYNEQFF. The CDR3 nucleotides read TGCAGTGCTAGAGATTATCTAGCGGGAGTCTACAATGAGCAGTTCTTC.

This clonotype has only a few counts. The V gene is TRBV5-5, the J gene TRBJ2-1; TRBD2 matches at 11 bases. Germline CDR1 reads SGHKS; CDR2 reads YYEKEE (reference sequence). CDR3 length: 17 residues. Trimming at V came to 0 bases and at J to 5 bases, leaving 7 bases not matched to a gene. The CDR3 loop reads CASSLAATSGGNNEQFF. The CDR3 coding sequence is TGTGCCAGCAGCTTGGCCGCCACTAGCGGGGGTAACAATGAGCAGTTCTTC. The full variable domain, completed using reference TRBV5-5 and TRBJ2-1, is DAGVTQSPTHLIKTRGQQVTLRCSPISGHKSVSWYQQVLGQGPQFIFQYYEKEERGRGNFPDRFSARQFPNYSSELNVNALLLGDSALYLCASSLAATSGGNNEQFFGPGTRLTVL.

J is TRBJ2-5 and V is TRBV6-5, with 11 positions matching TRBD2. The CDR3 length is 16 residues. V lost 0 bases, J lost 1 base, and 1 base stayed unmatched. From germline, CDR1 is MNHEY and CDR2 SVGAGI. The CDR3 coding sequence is TGTGCCAGCAGTTACTCGACTAGCGGGGTCCAAGAGACCCAGTACTTC. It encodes CASSYSTSGVQETQYF.